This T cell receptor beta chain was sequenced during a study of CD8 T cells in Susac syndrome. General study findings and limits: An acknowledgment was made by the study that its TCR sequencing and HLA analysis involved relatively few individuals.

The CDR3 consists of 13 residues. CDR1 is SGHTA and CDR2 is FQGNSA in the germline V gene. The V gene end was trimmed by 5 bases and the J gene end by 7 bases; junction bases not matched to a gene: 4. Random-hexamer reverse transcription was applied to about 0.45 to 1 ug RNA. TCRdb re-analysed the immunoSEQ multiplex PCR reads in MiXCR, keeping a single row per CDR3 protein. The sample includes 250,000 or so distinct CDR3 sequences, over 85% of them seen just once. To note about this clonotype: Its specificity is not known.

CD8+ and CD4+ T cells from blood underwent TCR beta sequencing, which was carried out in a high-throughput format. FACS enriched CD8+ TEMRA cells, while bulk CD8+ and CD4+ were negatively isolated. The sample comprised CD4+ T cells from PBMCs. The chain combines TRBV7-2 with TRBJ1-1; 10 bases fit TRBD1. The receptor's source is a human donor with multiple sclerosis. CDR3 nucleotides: TGTGCCAGCAGCCTGACAGGGGGCGGTGAAGCTTTCTTT. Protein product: CASSLTGGGEAFF.